A single sample is the source of the 25 T cell receptor beta chains below, sequenced in a study of CD8+ T cells in alopecia areata. RNA was extracted and reverse transcribed into cDNA as the sequencing template. The table came from immunoSEQ multiplex PCR; TCRdb's copy has only in-frame clones and leaves some out. The sample records roughly 200,000 clones, approximately 62% being singletons. The sequences come from CD4+ T cells sorted from blood, collected at week 0. The receptors shown here come from a human donor with alopecia areata.

This clone was observed a single time. V and J are TRBV25-1 and TRBJ2-7, with no clear D. V was clipped by 5 bases and J by 4 bases, with 6 bases between them. This CDR3 spans 11 amino acids. CDR1 and CDR2 from the germline V gene are MGHDK and SYGVNS. CDR3: CASSWTYEQYF. The CDR3 nucleotides read TGTGCCAGCAGTTGGACGTACGAGCAGTACTTC.

The chain uses TRBV29-1 and TRBJ2-4; possibly TRBD1 or TRBD2 for D (5 bases each). V lost 4 bases to trimming and J lost 2 bases, with 12 bases between them. This CDR3 has 14 amino acids. CDR1 is SQVTM, CDR2 ANQGSEA, per germline. CDR3 protein: CSVVDGAPKNIQYF. CDR3 DNA: TGCAGCGTTGTAGACGGGGCGCCCAAAAACATTCAGTACTTC.

The chain is built from TRBV7-6 and TRBJ2-5; D call uncertain. The germline V gene encodes CDR1 SGHVS and CDR2 FNYEAQ. Trimming left V 8 bases short and J 1 base short, with 11 bases between. This CDR3 region has 13 residues. The CDR3 sequence: CASSQAVQETQYF. CDR3 sequence (DNA): TGTGCCAGCTCCCAGGCTGTCCAAGAGACCCAGTACTTC. Using reference TRBV7-6 and TRBJ2-5 for the parts outside the CDR3, the full variable domain is GAGVSQSPRYKVTKRGQDVALRCDPISGHVSLYWYRQALGQGPEFLTYFNYEAQQDKSGLPNDRFSAERPEGSISTLTIQRTEQRDSAMYRCASSQAVQETQYFGPGTRLLVL.

CDR3 bases: TGCAGCGTCATCCTAAGGGACAGGCAATATCAAGAGACCCAGTACTTC. Amino acids: CSVILRDRQYQETQYF. This rearrangement joins TRBV29-1 to TRBJ2-5; 8 bases fit TRBD1. The V gene end was trimmed by 6 bases and the J gene end by 2 bases; junction bases not matched to a gene: 14. CDR1 is SQVTM and CDR2 is ANQGSEA in the germline V gene. CDR3 length equals 16 residues.

The V and J genes are TRBV6-5 and TRBJ2-3; D is uncertain. The CDR3 loop spans 13 amino acids. CDR1 and CDR2 (germline): MNHEY, SVGAGI. The V end was cut by 6 bases, the J end by 1 base, with 8 bases between. The CDR3 DNA reads TGTGCCAGCAGCATCCGAGGCACAGATACGCAGTATTTT. Protein: CASSIRGTDTQYF.

V and J are TRBV30 and TRBJ1-1, with no clear D. V lost 1 base, J lost 0 bases, and 9 bases lay in between. The CDR3 has 14 residues. Germline V gene data show CDR1 as GTSNPN and CDR2 as SVGIG (reference sequence). For the CDR3, the DNA is TGTGCCTGGAGTGCGAGGACTGTGAACACTGAAGCTTTCTTT. Its protein product is CAWSARTVNTEAFF.

Notes on this clone: The junction does not match germline at one end; this may be a read error. This chain links TRBV30 with TRBJ1-4; unclear D gene. This CDR3 contains 12 residues. Germline-derived CDR1 and CDR2 are GTSNPN and SVGIG (reference sequence). The CDR3 sequence: CAWSAGGPRVTF. CDR3 nucleotide sequence: TGTGCCTGGAGCGCCGGCGGGCCTCGGGTGACTTTT.

The chain combines TRBV10-3 with TRBJ2-5; 7 bases map to TRBD2. The CDR3 contains 14 residues. Germline V gene data show CDR1 as ENHRY and CDR2 as SYGVKD. Germline trimming cut 2 bases from V and 5 bases from J; bases unmatched to any gene: 5. CDR3 bases: TGTGCCATCAGTGAGAGGGATAGCGGGGAGACCCAGTACTTC. This translates into CAISERDSGETQYF.

This chain links TRBV19 with TRBJ1-5; D is undetermined. Germline V CDR1 and CDR2: LNHDA, SQIVND (reference sequence). The CDR3 contains 12 residues. Deletions cut 3 bases from V and 5 bases from J, with 5 bases between. The CDR3 loop is CASSMVYQPQHF. The CDR3 region has the DNA TGTGCCAGTAGTATGGTTTATCAGCCCCAGCATTTT.

This sequence joins TRBV25-1 and TRBJ1-2; 7 positions agree with TRBD1. The CDR3 totals 16 residues. J was trimmed by 6 bases and V by 3 bases; bases with no gene match: 13. Germline lookup yields CDR1 MGHDK and CDR2 SYGVNS. The CDR3 is CASSDSKETGSDGYTF. The DNA for the CDR3 is TGTGCCAGCAGTGATTCCAAAGAGACAGGGAGTGATGGCTACACCTTC.

This clone occurred a few times. The chain recombines TRBV5-6 with TRBJ2-5, with unresolved D. Trimming pared 1 base from V and 5 bases from J, leaving 6 bases between. The CDR3 contains 12 residues. Germline V lookup: CDR1 SGHDT, CDR2 YYEEEE. The CDR3 loop is CASSLITETQYF. CDR3 coding DNA: TGTGCCAGCAGCTTGATTACGGAGACCCAGTACTTC.

For the CDR3, the DNA is TGTGCCAGTAGTATACGCGTCGGGGGGCAGCTTGACTATGGCTACACCTTC. Translating gives CASSIRVGGQLDYGYTF. The chain employs TRBV19 and TRBJ1-2; D is perhaps TRBD1 (6 bases). The CDR3 is 17 residues long. V lost 2 bases, J lost 3 bases, and 19 bases lay in between. In germline, CDR1 is LNHDA, CDR2 SQIVND (reference sequence).

The CDR3 nucleotides are TGTGCCAGCAGCTATAATGGACCCTACGAGCAGTACTTC. Translation gives CASSYNGPYEQYF. This chain joins TRBV28 and TRBJ2-7; no clear D. Trimming pared 6 bases from V and 2 bases from J, leaving 11 bases between. Germline CDR1 MDHEN, CDR2 SYDVKM. The CDR3 consists of 13 residues. Variable domain in full (rest from reference TRBV28 and TRBJ2-7): DVKVTQSSRYLVKRTGEKVFLECVQDMDHENMFWYRQDPGLGLRLIYFSYDVKMKEKGDIPEGYSVSREKKERFSLILESASTNQTSMYLCASSYNGPYEQYFGPGTRLTVT.

The sample holds a few counts of this clone. V and J are TRBV30 and TRBJ1-4, with TRBD1 as a possible D gene (6 bases). Germline CDR1 is GTSNPN and CDR2 is SVGIG (reference sequence). V was clipped by 6 bases and J by 8 bases, with 19 bases between them. The CDR3 runs 14 residues. This CDR3 is CACRGDNRGEKLFF. CDR3 sequence (DNA): TGTGCCTGCCGGGGGGACAACCGGGGCGAAAAACTGTTTTTT.

CDR3 sequence: CSVVEMRQGGSTEAFF. CDR3 coding DNA: TGCAGCGTTGTTGAGATGAGACAGGGAGGTTCCACTGAAGCTTTCTTT. The chain is built from TRBV29-1 and TRBJ1-1, with 7 nucleotides matching TRBD1. J lost 4 bases, V lost 4 bases, and 15 bases had no gene match. Germline assignment: CDR1 SQVTM and CDR2 ANQGSEA. The CDR3 runs 16 residues.

This clone was counted a few times. In nucleotides, the CDR3 is TGTGCCAGCAGCAGACCAGGGGAGGGTGAAAAACTGTTTTTT. Amino acids: CASSRPGEGEKLFF. The rearrangement links TRBV27 to TRBJ1-4; possible D gene TRBD1, 6 bases. Germline CDR1 MNHEY, CDR2 SMNVEV (reference sequence). The CDR3 runs 14 residues. Trimming removed 6 bases from V and 7 bases from J, with 15 bases in between.

The genes are TRBV29-1 and TRBJ1-1; perhaps TRBD1 as D (6 bases). Germline V gene data show CDR1 as SQVTM and CDR2 as ANQGSEA. The V end was cut by 4 bases, the J end by 3 bases, with 9 bases between. This CDR3 is 12 amino acids long. The CDR3 protein is CSVVSGDTEAFF. Here the CDR3 DNA reads TGCAGCGTTGTGTCAGGGGACACTGAAGCTTTCTTT.

This clone has more than one count but fewer than ten. Different DNA sequences within this sample yield the same CDR3. This chain joins TRBV29-1 and TRBJ1-2; D uncertain. CDR1 SQVTM and CDR2 ANQGSEA come from the germline V gene. The CDR3 runs 11 residues. V was shortened by 3 bases and J by 4 bases, with 6 bases between the two germline ends. The CDR3 loop reads CSVDRAYGYTF. The DNA of the CDR3 is TGCAGCGTTGACCGTGCCTATGGCTACACCTTC.

The chain couples TRBV11-1 to TRBJ1-1; the D is unclear. This CDR3 comprises 16 residues. CDR1 is SGHAT and CDR2 is FQDESV in the germline V gene (reference sequence). Trimming took 1 base from V and 0 from J, leaving 12 bases between them. CDR3: CASSLVDGMMNTEAFF. The CDR3 DNA is TGTGCCAGCAGCTTAGTGGATGGCATGATGAACACTGAAGCTTTCTTT.

This chain links TRBV9 with TRBJ2-3; 10 bases fit TRBD2. The CDR3 is made up of 15 amino acids. CDR1 is SGDLS and CDR2 is YYNGEE in the germline V gene. The V and J ends lost 3 bases and 2 bases, in that order; junction bases with no gene match: 3. The CDR3 nucleotides are TGTGCCAGCAGCGCACTAGCGGGGTACACAGATACGCAGTATTTT. Encoded protein: CASSALAGYTDTQYF.

This chain uses TRBV5-1 with TRBJ1-1; D is unresolved. The CDR3 extends over 13 amino acids. Trimming left V 0 bases short and J 7 bases short, with 10 bases between. The germline CDR1 and CDR2 sequences are SGHRS and YFSETQ. CDR3 protein: CASSLDGDYEAFF. In DNA, the CDR3 is TGCGCCAGCAGCTTGGACGGAGACTATGAAGCTTTCTTT.

This clone was counted a few times. The chain couples TRBV29-1 to TRBJ2-3; no clear D gene. Germline CDR1 reads SQVTM; CDR2 reads ANQGSEA. This CDR3 spans 12 amino acids. The V end lost 4 bases, the J end lost 2 bases, and 7 bases lay between the germline ends. The CDR3: CSVGVSTDTQYF. CDR3 DNA: TGCAGCGTTGGGGTGTCCACAGATACGCAGTATTTT.

The chain is built from TRBV7-2 and TRBJ1-6; no reliable D call. With 1 base removed from V and 10 bases from J, the gap between germline ends came to 17 bases. CDR3 length: 16 amino acids. Per the germline V gene, CDR1 is SGHTA and CDR2 is FQGNSA. Here the CDR3 reads CASSLVASPAESPLHF. The DNA of the CDR3 is TGTGCCAGCAGCTTAGTGGCCTCCCCGGCAGAATCACCCCTCCACTTT.

Only a few counts were recorded for this clone. The chain combines TRBV7-2 with TRBJ2-5; 7 bases are a match to TRBD1. The germline CDR1 and CDR2 sequences are SGHTA and FQGNSA. The length of the CDR3 is 13 residues. V lost 5 bases, J lost 5 bases, and 5 bases stayed unmatched. CDR3 protein: CASSKTGHETQYF. CDR3 DNA sequence: TGTGCCAGCAGCAAGACAGGGCACGAGACCCAGTACTTC.

There are a few counts of this clone. J is TRBJ2-1 and V is TRBV7-9; weak D call: TRBD2 (5 bases). Germline assignment: CDR1 SEHNR and CDR2 FQNEAQ (reference sequence). The V gene lost 5 bases and the J gene lost 3 bases, with 11 bases spanning the gap. The CDR3 covers 14 residues. The chain's CDR3 is CASSRDAGYNEQFF. In nucleotides, the CDR3 is TGTGCCAGCAGCCGCGATGCGGGCTACAATGAGCAGTTCTTC.